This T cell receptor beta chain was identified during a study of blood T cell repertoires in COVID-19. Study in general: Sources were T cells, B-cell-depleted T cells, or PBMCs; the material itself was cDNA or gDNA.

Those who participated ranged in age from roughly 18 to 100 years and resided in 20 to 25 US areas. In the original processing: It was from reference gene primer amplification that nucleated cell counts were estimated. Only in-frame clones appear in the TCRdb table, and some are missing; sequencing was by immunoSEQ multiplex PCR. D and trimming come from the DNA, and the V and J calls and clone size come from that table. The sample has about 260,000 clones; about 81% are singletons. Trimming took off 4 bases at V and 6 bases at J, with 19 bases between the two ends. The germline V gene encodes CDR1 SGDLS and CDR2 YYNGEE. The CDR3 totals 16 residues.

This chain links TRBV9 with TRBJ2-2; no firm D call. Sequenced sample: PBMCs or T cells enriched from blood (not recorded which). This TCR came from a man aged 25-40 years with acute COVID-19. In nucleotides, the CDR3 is TGTGCCAGCAGCCCACAAATCAACCTGGCCGCCGGGGAGCTGTTTTTT. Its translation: CASSPQINLAAGELFF.